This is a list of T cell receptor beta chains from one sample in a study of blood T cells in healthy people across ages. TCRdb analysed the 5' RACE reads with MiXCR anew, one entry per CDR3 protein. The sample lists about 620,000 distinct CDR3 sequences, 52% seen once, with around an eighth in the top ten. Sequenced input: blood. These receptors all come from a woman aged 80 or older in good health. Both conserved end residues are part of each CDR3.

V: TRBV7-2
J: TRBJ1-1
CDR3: CATTARGGRVGTEAFF

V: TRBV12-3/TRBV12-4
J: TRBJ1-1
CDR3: CASAHDTGHNTEAFF

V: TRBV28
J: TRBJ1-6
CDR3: CASSPGQMYSPLHF

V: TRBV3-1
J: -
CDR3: CASSHISGGGETQYF

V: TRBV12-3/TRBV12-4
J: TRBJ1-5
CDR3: CASVRGYSNQPQHF

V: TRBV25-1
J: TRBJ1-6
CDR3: CATSDRLYNSPLHF

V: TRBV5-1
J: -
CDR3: CASRRGGTEGTEQYF

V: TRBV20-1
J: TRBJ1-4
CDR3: CSATAGPNEKLFF

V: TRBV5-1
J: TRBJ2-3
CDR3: CASSLGSPKGIRDGTQYF

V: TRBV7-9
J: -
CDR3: CASSLVGGQDYEQYF

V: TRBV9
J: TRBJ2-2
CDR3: CASSVGPKMNTGELFF

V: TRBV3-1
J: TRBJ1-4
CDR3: CASSHAGGLNEKLFF

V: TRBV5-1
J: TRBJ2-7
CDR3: CASRTFGVTYEQYF

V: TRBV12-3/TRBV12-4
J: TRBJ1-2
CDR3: CASSFRDRIFYRYTF

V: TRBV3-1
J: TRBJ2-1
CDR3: CASSQDLGGRAQFF

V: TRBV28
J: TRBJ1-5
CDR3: CASSSLDRDTSQPQHF

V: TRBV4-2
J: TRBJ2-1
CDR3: CASSQETASAQGEQFF

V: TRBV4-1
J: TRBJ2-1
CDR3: CASSQRQDAASYNEQFF

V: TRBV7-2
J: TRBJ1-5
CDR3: CASSPGTGDSNQPQHF

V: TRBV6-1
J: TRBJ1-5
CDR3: CASTPEGANQPQHF

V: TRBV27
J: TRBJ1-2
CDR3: CASTPQGGPCGYTF

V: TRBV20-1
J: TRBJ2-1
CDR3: CSGGNEQFF

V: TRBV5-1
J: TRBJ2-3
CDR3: CASSLFSGGDTQYF

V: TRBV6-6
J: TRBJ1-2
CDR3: CATSPSGVRGNYGYTF

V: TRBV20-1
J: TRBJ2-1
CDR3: CSASRGGRDEQFF

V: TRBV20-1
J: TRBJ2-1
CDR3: CSAALGSLAYNEQFF

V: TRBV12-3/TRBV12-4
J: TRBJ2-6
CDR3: CASSPITGKVSGANVLTF

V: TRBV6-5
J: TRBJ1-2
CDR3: CASSGQGFQGYTF

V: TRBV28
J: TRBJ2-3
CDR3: CASNPGGQTDTQYF

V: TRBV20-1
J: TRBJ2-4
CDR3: CSARVRAGLAGFLAKNIQYF

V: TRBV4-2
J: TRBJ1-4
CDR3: CASSQNPGATNEKLFF

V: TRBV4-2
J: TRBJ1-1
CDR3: CASSQEREASGMNTEAFF